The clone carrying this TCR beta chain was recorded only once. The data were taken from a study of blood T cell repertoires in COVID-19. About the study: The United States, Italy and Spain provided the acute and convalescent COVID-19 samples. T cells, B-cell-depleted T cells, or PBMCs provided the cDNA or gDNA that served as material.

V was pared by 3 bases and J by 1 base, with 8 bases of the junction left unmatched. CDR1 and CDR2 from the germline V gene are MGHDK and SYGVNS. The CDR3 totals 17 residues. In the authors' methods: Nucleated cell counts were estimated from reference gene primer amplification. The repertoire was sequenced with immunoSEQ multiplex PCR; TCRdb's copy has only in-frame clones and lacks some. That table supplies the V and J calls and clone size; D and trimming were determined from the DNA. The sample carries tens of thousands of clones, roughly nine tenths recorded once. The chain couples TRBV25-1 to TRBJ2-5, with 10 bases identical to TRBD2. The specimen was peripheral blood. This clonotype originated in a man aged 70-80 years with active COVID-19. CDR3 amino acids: CASSELLAGTSQETQYF. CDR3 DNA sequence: TGTGCCAGCAGTGAGCTACTAGCGGGGACCTCCCAAGAGACCCAGTACTTC.